Included here is one TCR beta chain sequence, with context. This entry comes from a study of patients and donors after allogeneic stem cell transplantation. CDR3 length: 11 residues. The germline V and J ends were trimmed by 6 bases and 8 bases, with 10 bases remaining between them. Germline CDR1 and CDR2: WSHSY and SAAADI. TCRdb analysed the RT-PCR reads with MiXCR anew, one entry per CDR3 protein. The table lists tens of thousands of distinct CDR3 sequences, under 50% of them singletons. The TCR comes from a human donor who was either an allogeneic HSCT recipient or a stem cell or donor lymphocyte infusion donor (not recorded which). It is not recorded whose cells these are; they may come from a transplant donor. This chain connects TRBV10-2 to TRBJ1-1; TRBD1 is a possible D gene (5 bases). What was sequenced was blood, either unsorted or a sorted T cell fraction (not recorded which). The CDR3 reads CASRQDREAFF. In DNA, the CDR3 is TGCGCCAGCAGACAAGACAGAGAAGCTTTCTTT.